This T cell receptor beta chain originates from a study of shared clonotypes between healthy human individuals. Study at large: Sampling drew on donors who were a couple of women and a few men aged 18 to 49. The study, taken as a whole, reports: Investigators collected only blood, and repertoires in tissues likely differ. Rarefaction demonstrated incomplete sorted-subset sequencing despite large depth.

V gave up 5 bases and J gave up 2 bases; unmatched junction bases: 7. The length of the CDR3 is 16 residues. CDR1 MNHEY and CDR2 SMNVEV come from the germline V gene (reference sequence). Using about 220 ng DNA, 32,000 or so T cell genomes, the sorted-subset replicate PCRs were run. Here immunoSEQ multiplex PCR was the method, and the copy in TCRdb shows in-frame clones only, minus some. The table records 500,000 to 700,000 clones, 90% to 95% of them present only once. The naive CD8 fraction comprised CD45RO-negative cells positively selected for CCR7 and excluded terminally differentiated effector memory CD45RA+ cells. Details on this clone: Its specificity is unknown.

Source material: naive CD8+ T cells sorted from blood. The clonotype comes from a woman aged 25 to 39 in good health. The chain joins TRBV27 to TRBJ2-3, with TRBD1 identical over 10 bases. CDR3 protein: CASSAVTGGITDTQYF. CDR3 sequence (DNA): TGTGCCAGCAGTGCTGTGACAGGGGGCATCACAGATACGCAGTATTTT.